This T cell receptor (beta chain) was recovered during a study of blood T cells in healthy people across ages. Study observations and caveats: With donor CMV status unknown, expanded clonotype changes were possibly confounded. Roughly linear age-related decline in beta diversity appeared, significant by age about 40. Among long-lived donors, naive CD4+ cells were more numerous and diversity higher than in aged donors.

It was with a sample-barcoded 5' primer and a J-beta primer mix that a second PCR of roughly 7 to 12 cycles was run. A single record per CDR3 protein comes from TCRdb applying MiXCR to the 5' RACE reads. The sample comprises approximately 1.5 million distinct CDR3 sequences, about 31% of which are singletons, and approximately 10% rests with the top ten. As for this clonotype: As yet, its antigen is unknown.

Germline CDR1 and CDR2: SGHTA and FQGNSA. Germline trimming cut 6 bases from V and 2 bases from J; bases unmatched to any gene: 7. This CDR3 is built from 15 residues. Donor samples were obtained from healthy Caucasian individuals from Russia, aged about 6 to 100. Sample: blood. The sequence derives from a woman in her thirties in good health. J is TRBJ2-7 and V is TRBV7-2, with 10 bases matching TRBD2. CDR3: CASRMDLAGAYEQYF. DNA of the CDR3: TGTGCCAGCAGAATGGATCTAGCGGGGGCCTACGAGCAGTACTTC.